Listed below are T cell receptor beta chains from one sample, sequenced in a study of post-analysis software for immune sequencing data. TCRdb re-called the PCR reads through MiXCR, storing one row per CDR3 protein. This table has roughly 600,000 distinct CDR3 sequences, roughly 46% appearing once. Sequencing was carried out using blood. These receptors came from a girl aged 5 to 17 with multiple sclerosis. The CDR3 runs from the conserved cysteine through the conserved F or W. The D gene is left open where the match is weak. Expanded clones get a size class; other rows say once, few or many, or leave the size out.

v_call: TRBV10-2
clone_size: NA
j_call: TRBJ1-1
d_call: TRBD1
cdr3_nt: TGCGCCAGCAGGATGGGGACAGTGAACACTGAAGCTTTCTTT
cdr3_aa: CASRMGTVNTEAFF

v_call: TRBV20-1
clone_size: NA
j_call: TRBJ2-2
d_call: NA
cdr3_nt: TGCAGTGCTAGTCAGGGGCGGGCCGGGGAGCTGTTTTTT
cdr3_aa: CSASQGRAGELFF

v_call: TRBV20-1
clone_size: few
j_call: TRBJ2-5
d_call: TRBD1
cdr3_nt: TGCAGTGCTAGAGTAATGGACAGGGAAGAGACCCAGTACTTC
cdr3_aa: CSARVMDREETQYF

v_call: TRBV9
clone_size: NA
j_call: TRBJ2-1
d_call: TRBD2
cdr3_nt: TGTGCCAGCAGCGGTTTAGTGCCGGGACTAGCGACCCATAGCTCCTACAATGAGCAGTTCTTC
cdr3_aa: CASSGLVPGLATHSSYNEQFF

v_call: TRBV29-1
clone_size: NA
j_call: TRBJ2-1
d_call: NA
cdr3_nt: TGCAGCGTTCTTACGAACAATGAGCAGTTCTTC
cdr3_aa: CSVLTNNEQFF

v_call: TRBV7-8
clone_size: NA
j_call: TRBJ1-2
d_call: NA
cdr3_nt: TGTGCCAGCAGCCCCCGGGGCCAGGAACTCTATGGCTACACCTTC
cdr3_aa: CASSPRGQELYGYTF

v_call: TRBV29-1
clone_size: NA
j_call: TRBJ1-1
d_call: NA
cdr3_nt: TGCAGCGACCGGAAGGACGCAGAAGGAGCTTTCTTT
cdr3_aa: CSDRKDAEGAFF

v_call: TRBV12-3/TRBV12-4
clone_size: many
j_call: TRBJ2-5
d_call: TRBD2
cdr3_nt: TGTGCCAGCAGTTTAGGGTCGGGAGGAGAGACCCAGTACTTC
cdr3_aa: CASSLGSGGETQYF

v_call: TRBV20-1
clone_size: few
j_call: TRBJ1-5
d_call: TRBD1
cdr3_nt: TGCAGTGCTACCACAGGGGTTCGAAATCAGCCCCAGCATTTT
cdr3_aa: CSATTGVRNQPQHF

v_call: TRBV24-1
clone_size: NA
j_call: TRBJ2-1
d_call: NA
cdr3_nt: TGTGCCACCAGTGATTTTCGGGGGAACAATGAGCAGTTCTTC
cdr3_aa: CATSDFRGNNEQFF

v_call: TRBV5-5
clone_size: few
j_call: TRBJ2-7
d_call: TRBD1
cdr3_nt: TGTGCCAGCAGCGTCGGGACAGGACGTAGCGGGCAGTACTTC
cdr3_aa: CASSVGTGRSGQYF

v_call: TRBV6-4
clone_size: few
j_call: TRBJ2-3
d_call: NA
cdr3_nt: TGTGCCAGCAGTGACTCGTCGTCTAGACGGGATACGCAGTATTTT
cdr3_aa: CASSDSSSRRDTQYF

v_call: TRBV6-5
clone_size: NA
j_call: TRBJ2-3
d_call: TRBD2
cdr3_nt: TGTGCCAGCAAGCAAGGACTAGGGACAGATACGCAGTATTTT
cdr3_aa: CASKQGLGTDTQYF

v_call: TRBV5-1
clone_size: NA
j_call: TRBJ2-3
d_call: TRBD1
cdr3_nt: TGCGCCAGCAGATCAGGACAGGCCAGCACAGATACGCAGTATTTT
cdr3_aa: CASRSGQASTDTQYF

v_call: TRBV4-2
clone_size: once
j_call: TRBJ1-4
d_call: NA
cdr3_nt: TGTGCCAACAGCCAAGAAAACTGGTTAACTAATGAAAAACGGTTTTTT
cdr3_aa: CANSQENWLTNEKRFF

v_call: TRBV30
clone_size: NA
j_call: TRBJ2-7
d_call: NA
cdr3_nt: TGTGCCTGGAGTCCCCTCGCGGGGGCCCACTACGAGCAGTACTTC
cdr3_aa: CAWSPLAGAHYEQYF